Each of the 31 T cell receptor beta chains below was sequenced from the same sample in a study of early T cells in non-severe SARS-CoV-2 infection. TCRdb redid the calling of the 5' RACE reads with MiXCR, one entry per CDR3 protein. The sample carries tens of thousands of distinct CDR3 sequences, about 4% recorded once. Material: whole blood. The receptors were sampled from an adult who was a healthcare worker with PCR-confirmed SARS-CoV-2 infection or an uninfected control (not recorded which).

This clonotype appeared many times. The V call is TRBV5-1, the J call TRBJ2-5; D remains ambiguous. Trimming stripped 0 bases from V and 3 bases from J, with 9 bases between. Germline CDR1 and CDR2: SGHRS and YFSETQ. This CDR3 is built from 14 residues. The CDR3, as DNA: TGCGCCAGCAGCTTGGCCCACCCGAAAGAGACCCAGTACTTC. Residues: CASSLAHPKETQYF.

This clonotype was seen a few times. The chain combines TRBV5-1 with TRBJ2-4, with D tentatively TRBD2 (7 bases). The CDR3 runs to 15 residues. The germline gives CDR1 SGHRS, CDR2 YFSETQ. Deletions cut 0 bases from V and 5 bases from J, with 12 bases between. The CDR3 coding sequence is TGCGCCAGCAGCTTGGAGGGGGGGCCGGAAAACATTCAGTACTTC. It codes for CASSLEGGPENIQYF.

This clonotype was observed at least ten times. The chain recombines TRBV5-1 with TRBJ2-3; TRBD1 is a possible D gene (6 bases). Germline V gene data show CDR1 as SGHRS and CDR2 as YFSETQ. The CDR3 has 14 residues. V gave up 0 bases and J gave up 3 bases, with 8 bases separating them. CDR3 residues: CASSLGTVTDTQYF. The CDR3 DNA reads TGCGCCAGCAGCTTGGGGACAGTGACAGATACGCAGTATTTT.

The sample holds many counts of this clonotype. The V call is TRBV12-3 or TRBV12-4, the J call TRBJ2-2, with D possibly being TRBD1 (6 bases). Trimming stripped 6 bases from V and 0 bases from J, with 11 bases between. The CDR3 is made up of 15 amino acids. The CDR3 nucleotides read TGTGCCAGCAGCCCCGGGACACCGAACACCGGGGAGCTGTTTTTT. Encoded protein: CASSPGTPNTGELFF.

At least ten counts were recorded for this clonotype. This sequence joins TRBV11-3 and TRBJ2-3; D is perhaps TRBD1 or TRBD2 (6 bases each). The CDR3 sequence is 14 residues long. Germline V gene data show CDR1 as SGHNT and CDR2 as YENEEA. V was cut by 5 bases and J by 2 bases, with 11 bases left in between. The CDR3 nucleotides are TGTGCCAGCAGCCAGGGGACTTTCACAGATACGCAGTATTTT. Translation: CASSQGTFTDTQYF.

At least ten counts were recorded for this clonotype. The chain links TRBV4-1 to TRBJ2-4; 7 nucleotides match TRBD1. The CDR3 is 15 residues long. V lost 4 bases, J lost 8 bases, and 11 bases stayed unmatched. Germline V gene lookup returns CDR1 MGHRA and CDR2 YSYEKL. CDR3 DNA sequence: TGCGCCAGCAGCCGGACGACCGGGACAGCTGACATTCAGTACTTC. It codes for CASSRTTGTADIQYF.

The sample holds many counts of this clonotype. The genes are TRBV2 and TRBJ1-3; no clear D. CDR3 length: 13 residues. The germline gives CDR1 SNHLY, CDR2 FYNNEI. With 7 bases removed from V and 0 bases from J, the gap between germline ends came to 7 bases. The CDR3 coding sequence is TGTGCCAGCAACCGCATCTCTGGAAACACCATATATTTT. It encodes CASNRISGNTIYF. The full variable domain, its missing parts supplied by reference TRBV2 and TRBJ1-3, is EPEVTQTPSHQVTQMGQEVILRCVPISNHLYFYWYRQILGQKVEFLVSFYNNEISEKSEIFDDQFSVERPDGSNFTLKIRSTKLEDSAMYFCASNRISGNTIYFGEGSWLTVV.

This clonotype was seen at least ten times. The V gene is TRBV29-1, the J gene TRBJ2-1; D uncertain. CDR3 length: 10 residues. Trimming pared 7 bases from V and 3 bases from J, leaving 4 bases between. From germline, CDR1 is SQVTM and CDR2 ANQGSEA. In nucleotides, the CDR3 is TGCAGCGGATACTACAATGAGCAGTTCTTC. It is translated as CSGYYNEQFF.

This clonotype was seen repeatedly, ten times or more. V gene TRBV18 combines with J gene TRBJ2-5; D gene uncertain. Trimming removed 3 bases from V and 2 bases from J, with 4 bases in between. CDR1 and CDR2 (germline): KGHSH, LQKENI. There are 12 residues in the CDR3. The DNA for the CDR3 is TGTGCCAGCTCACCTAGACAAGAGACCCAGTACTTC. It specifies CASSPRQETQYF. The variable domain in full, completed from reference TRBV18 and TRBJ2-5, reads NAGVMQNPRHLVRRRGQEARLRCSPMKGHSHVYWYRQLPEEGLKFMVYLQKENIIDESGMPKERFSAEFPKEGPSILRIQQVVRGDSAAYFCASSPRQETQYFGPGTRLLVL.

This clonotype was found many times. This rearrangement joins TRBV30 to TRBJ2-2; TRBD2 is a possible D gene (7 bases). The CDR3 is 16 residues long. The germline gives CDR1 GTSNPN, CDR2 SVGIG (reference sequence). Trimming pared 6 bases from V and 2 bases from J, leaving 19 bases between. The CDR3 here is CACQTGGLINTGELFF. The CDR3 nucleotides read TGTGCCTGCCAAACCGGGGGGCTGATTAACACCGGGGAGCTGTTTTTT.

The table lists this clonotype with many counts. This chain uses TRBV3-1 with TRBJ1-2; no clear D. The CDR3 sequence is 13 residues long. V was shortened by 3 bases and J by 0 bases, with 5 bases between the two germline ends. Germline V gene lookup returns CDR1 LGHDT and CDR2 YNNKEL (reference sequence). The CDR3 sequence is CASSQQANYGYTF. CDR3 nucleotide sequence: TGTGCCAGCAGCCAGCAAGCTAACTATGGCTACACCTTC.

At least ten counts were recorded for this clonotype. This chain uses TRBV10-3 with TRBJ2-7; 8 bases are a match to TRBD2. The CDR3 has 15 residues. Per the germline V gene, CDR1 is ENHRY and CDR2 is SYGVKD. The V segment lost 2 bases and the J segment 5 bases; nucleotides outside the gene matches: 8. The CDR3 region is CAISEDGRVLDEQYF. The CDR3 DNA sequence: TGTGCCATCAGTGAGGACGGGAGGGTCTTGGACGAGCAGTACTTC.

There are many counts of this clonotype. The rearrangement uses TRBV2 and TRBJ2-3; TRBD2 agrees at 10 bases. Losses at the gene ends were 2 bases for V and 5 bases for J; bases not matched to a gene: 7. The CDR3 is 16 amino acids. Germline CDR1 and CDR2: SNHLY and FYNNEI. The CDR3, as DNA: TGTGCCAGCAGTGAACTGCTAGCGGGAGTGGGAGATACGCAGTATTTT. Amino acids: CASSELLAGVGDTQYF.

V and J are TRBV5-1 and TRBJ2-5, with D possibly TRBD2 on 5 matching bases. Between the trimmed V and J ends, which lost 4 bases and 2 bases, there was a span of 15 bases. This CDR3 spans 15 amino acids. Germline V gives CDR1 SGHRS, CDR2 YFSETQ. In nucleotides, the CDR3 is TGCGCCAGCAGCCTACTCAGTCGGGAACAAGAGACCCAGTACTTC. Translated: CASSLLSREQETQYF. The variable domain in full, completed from reference TRBV5-1 and TRBJ2-5, reads KAGVTQTPRYLIKTRGQQVTLSCSPISGHRSVSWYQQTPGQGLQFLFEYFSETQRNKGNFPGRFSGRQFSNSRSEMNVSTLELGDSALYLCASSLLSREQETQYFGPGTRLLVL.

This clonotype occurred many times. The chain employs TRBV20-1 and TRBJ2-3; D gene uncertain. The CDR3 sequence is 15 residues long. Germline V CDR1 and CDR2: DFQATT, SNEGSKA (reference sequence). Trimming removed 4 bases from V and 0 bases from J, with 14 bases in between. The CDR3 protein is CSATSASESTDTQYF. DNA of the CDR3: TGCAGTGCTACCTCAGCATCCGAAAGCACAGATACGCAGTATTTT.

This clonotype has a count of ten or more. The chain links TRBV3-1 to TRBJ2-1; 9 nucleotides align to TRBD2. V dropped 2 bases and J dropped 2; count of bases not matched to a gene: 7. Germline V gene data show CDR1 as LGHDT and CDR2 as YNNKEL (reference sequence). CDR3 size: 17 residues. This CDR3 reads CASSQRLAGATYNEQFF. DNA of the CDR3: TGTGCCAGCAGCCAAAGATTAGCGGGGGCCACCTACAATGAGCAGTTCTTC.

The chain employs TRBV2 and TRBJ2-5; the match to TRBD2 covers 14 bases. Looked up from germline, CDR1 is SNHLY and CDR2 is FYNNEI. With V trimmed by 4 bases and J by 5 bases, 3 bases remained unmatched. The CDR3 totals 15 residues. This CDR3 reads CASSVGLAGEETQYF. The CDR3 DNA follows: TGTGCCAGCAGTGTGGGACTAGCGGGGGAGGAGACCCAGTACTTC.

This clonotype was observed many times. V gene TRBV7-9 combines with J gene TRBJ2-7, with D unresolved. Trimming took 0 bases from V and 7 from J, leaving 4 bases between them. Germline CDR1 and CDR2: SEHNR and FQNEAQ (reference sequence). The CDR3 is 11 residues long. In nucleotides, the CDR3 is TGTGCCAGCAGCTTAGCGGATGAGCAGTACTTC. This translates into CASSLADEQYF.

This clonotype was seen repeatedly, ten times or more. This chain uses TRBV29-1 with TRBJ1-1, with a possible D match to TRBD1 (5 bases). Trimming shortened V by 6 bases and J by 5 bases, and 19 bases separated the two germline ends. From germline, CDR1 is SQVTM and CDR2 ANQGSEA. This CDR3 contains 14 residues. Here the CDR3 DNA reads TGCAGCGTAACACCGGGACGGGTAACAACTGAAGCTTTCTTT. Amino acid sequence: CSVTPGRVTTEAFF.

This clonotype was detected many times. The chain links TRBV24-1 to TRBJ1-5; 8 bases align to TRBD1. Per germline, CDR1 KGHDR and CDR2 SFDVKD. Germline trimming cut 6 bases from V and 6 bases from J; bases unmatched to any gene: 6. The CDR3 loop spans 14 amino acids. The CDR3 loop is CATSFAGGSQPQHF. In nucleotides, the CDR3 is TGTGCCACCAGTTTTGCAGGGGGCAGTCAGCCCCAGCATTTT.

The chain links TRBV7-2 to TRBJ2-5; 8 bases are shared with TRBD2. The germline gives CDR1 SGHTA, CDR2 FQGNSA. V gave up 1 base and J gave up 3 bases; unmatched junction bases: 1. The CDR3 is 14 residues long. The CDR3, as DNA: TGTGCCAGCAGCTTAGAACTAGCGGAAGAGACCCAGTACTTC. Translation gives CASSLELAEETQYF.

This clonotype appeared a few times. The chain couples TRBV6-5 to TRBJ1-4, with a possible D match to TRBD1 (5 bases). This CDR3 contains 16 residues. V lost 0 bases and J lost 7, with 15 bases in between. Germline CDR1 reads MNHEY; CDR2 reads SVGAGI. In DNA form, the CDR3 reads TGTGCCAGCAGTTACTCGATCAGGGCTGGACGTGAAAAACTGTTTTTT. Translated: CASSYSIRAGREKLFF.

The table lists this clonotype with many counts. The chain has TRBV9 and TRBJ1-3; 7 bases line up with TRBD1. Germline trimming cut 4 bases from V and 6 bases from J; bases unmatched to any gene: 10. There are 15 residues in the CDR3. CDR1 and CDR2 from the germline V gene are SGDLS and YYNGEE. The CDR3 DNA reads as TGTGCCAGCAGCTCCACATCCGGACAGGAAAACACCATATATTTT. Amino acids: CASSSTSGQENTIYF.

This clonotype came up many times. CDR3 sequence: CASSYTGTGGGEKLFF. DNA for the CDR3: TGCGCCAGCAGCTACACCGGGACAGGGGGGGGAGAAAAACTGTTTTTT. The rearrangement links TRBV4-1 to TRBJ1-4; 11 bases are a match to TRBD1. The J segment lost 8 bases and the V segment lost 5 bases, leaving 10 bases of the junction unmatched. The CDR3 has 16 amino acids. Per the germline V gene, CDR1 is MGHRA and CDR2 is YSYEKL.

Ten or more counts support this clonotype. The chain joins TRBV19 to TRBJ1-5; a weak D match, TRBD1 (5 bases). This CDR3 is built from 15 residues. Germline V CDR1 and CDR2: LNHDA, SQIVND (reference sequence). Trimming took 5 bases from V and 1 from J, leaving 12 bases between them. The CDR3 DNA sequence: TGTGCCAGTAGTGCTTGGACAAAAAGCAATCAGCCCCAGCATTTT. Its protein product is CASSAWTKSNQPQHF.

This clonotype was seen ten or more times. The genes are TRBV18 and TRBJ2-7, with 8 bases aligning to TRBD2. V shed 3 bases, J shed 0 bases, and the junction held 7 bases outside the gene matches. The CDR3 consists of 16 residues. Germline-derived CDR1 and CDR2 are KGHSH and LQKENI. The CDR3 bases are TGTGCCAGCTCACCTATCGGGACTAGTGGCTCCTACGAGCAGTACTTC. Translating it yields CASSPIGTSGSYEQYF.

This clonotype has ten or more counts. The CDR3 region has the DNA TGTGCCAGCAGCCAAGAGGGACTAGCGGACTCCTACGAGCAGTACTTC. It codes for CASSQEGLADSYEQYF. V and J are TRBV4-2 and TRBJ2-7; 11 nucleotides line up with TRBD2. CDR3 size: 16 residues. Per the germline V gene, CDR1 is LGHNA and CDR2 is YNFKEQ. Trimming removed 0 bases from V and 0 bases from J; junction bases left unmatched: 1.

This clonotype showed up many times. The chain employs TRBV6-1 and TRBJ2-7; D not certain. Germline loops: CDR1 MNHNS, CDR2 SASEGT. The CDR3 totals 12 residues. The V end lost 7 bases, the J end lost 9 bases, and 16 bases lay between the germline ends. The CDR3 protein is CASKQSPTTQYF. The CDR3 DNA is TGTGCCAGCAAACAGAGTCCTACGACGCAGTACTTC.

There are many counts of this clonotype. This chain links TRBV30 with TRBJ1-1; D possibly corresponds to TRBD1 (5 bases). Germline V gene data show CDR1 as GTSNPN and CDR2 as SVGIG (reference sequence). V lost 4 bases and J lost 4, with 16 bases in between. The CDR3 is 14 amino acids. The CDR3 DNA reads TGTGCCTGGATCGACGGGCGGGGGGGCACTGAAGCTTTCTTT. Protein: CAWIDGRGGTEAFF.

The rearrangement uses TRBV7-6 and TRBJ2-1, with a weak D call TRBD2 (5 bases). Trimming cost V 2 bases and J 6 bases, with 17 bases left between them. Germline assignment: CDR1 SGHVS and CDR2 FNYEAQ. The CDR3 has 16 residues. The CDR3: CASSLYAGRSSNEQFF. In nucleotides, the CDR3 is TGTGCCAGCAGCTTATACGCGGGTAGATCGAGCAATGAGCAGTTCTTC.

By share, this clonotype counts as medium-sized. V gene TRBV6-5 combines with J gene TRBJ2-7; TRBD1 matches 8 bases. The ends lost 7 bases at V and 0 bases at J; junction bases unmatched: 5. The CDR3 is 14 amino acids. Per the germline V gene, CDR1 is MNHEY and CDR2 is SVGAGI. The CDR3 nucleotides read TGTGCCAGCACCCGGACAGGGAGCTCCTACGAGCAGTACTTC. The encoded protein is CASTRTGSSYEQYF.